This TCR beta chain was captured in a study of T cells of healthy individuals. TCRdb called the 5' RACE reads again in MiXCR, with one record for every CDR3 protein. The sample carries around 63,000 distinct CDR3 sequences, 16% recorded once. This clonotype was observed a handful of times. This CDR3 comprises 15 residues. Between the trimmed V and J ends, which lost 5 bases and 5 bases, there was a span of 16 bases. Germline V CDR1 and CDR2: MGHRA, YSYEKL. This TCR was sampled from a human donor in good health. This sequence joins TRBV4-1 and TRBJ2-1; D not certain. CDR3 coding DNA: TGCGCCAGCAGCGATAATATAATAGGGAACAATGAGCAGTTCTTC. It yields the protein CASSDNIIGNNEQFF.